This T cell receptor (beta chain) emerged from a study of CXCR3-negative and CXCR3-positive naive CD8 T cells. Study observations and caveats: Hydrophobicity of TRB CDR3s was greater in CXCR3-positive naive cells than in CXCR3-negative naive cells.

The CDR3 covers 14 residues. Germline V gene sequence: CDR1 SQVTM, CDR2 ANQGSEA. The libraries of TRB cDNA were prepared using 5' RACE with UMI labels. TCRdb re-called the 5' RACE reads; every CDR3 protein appears as one record, without DNA. Here the sample table reports roughly 100,000 distinct CDR3 sequences. Details on this clonotype: What it recognizes is unknown.

This rearrangement joins TRBV29-1 to TRBJ2-7; TCRdb reports TRBD2, a call that lacks DNA to check it against. Specimen: naive CXCR3+ CD8+ T cells from blood. The subset denotes: CD45RO-CCR7+CD27+CD95- naive CD8+ T cells expressing CXCR3 (TNR3+). This TCR was sampled from a human donor in good health. Some clones in this sample may be carry-over from other donors' samples. The CDR3 sequence is CSVVGLADSYEQYF.